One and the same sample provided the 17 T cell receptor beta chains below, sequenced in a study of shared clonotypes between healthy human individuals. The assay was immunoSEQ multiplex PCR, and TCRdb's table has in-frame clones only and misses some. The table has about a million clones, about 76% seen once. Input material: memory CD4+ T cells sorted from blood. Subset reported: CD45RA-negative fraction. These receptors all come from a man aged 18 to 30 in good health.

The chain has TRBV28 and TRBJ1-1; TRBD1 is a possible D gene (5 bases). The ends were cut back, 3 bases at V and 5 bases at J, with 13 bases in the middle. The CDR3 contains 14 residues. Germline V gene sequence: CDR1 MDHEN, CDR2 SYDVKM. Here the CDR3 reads CASSLAQGGTEAFF. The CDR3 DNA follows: TGTGCCAGCAGTTTGGCCCAGGGCGGGACTGAAGCTTTCTTT.

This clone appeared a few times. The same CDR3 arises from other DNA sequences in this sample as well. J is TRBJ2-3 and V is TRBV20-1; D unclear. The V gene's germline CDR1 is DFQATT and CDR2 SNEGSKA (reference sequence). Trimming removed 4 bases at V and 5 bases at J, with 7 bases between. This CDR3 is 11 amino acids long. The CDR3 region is CSATPRDTQYF. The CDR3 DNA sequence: TGCAGTGCTACCCCGAGAGATACGCAGTATTTT.

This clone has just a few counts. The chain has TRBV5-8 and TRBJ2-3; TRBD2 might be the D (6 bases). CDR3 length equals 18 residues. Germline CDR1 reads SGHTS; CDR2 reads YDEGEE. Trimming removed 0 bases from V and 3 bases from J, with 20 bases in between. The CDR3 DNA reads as TGTGCCAGCAGCTTGGCGGGTGCCGGGACCCGGGGGACAGATACGCAGTATTTT. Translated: CASSLAGAGTRGTDTQYF.

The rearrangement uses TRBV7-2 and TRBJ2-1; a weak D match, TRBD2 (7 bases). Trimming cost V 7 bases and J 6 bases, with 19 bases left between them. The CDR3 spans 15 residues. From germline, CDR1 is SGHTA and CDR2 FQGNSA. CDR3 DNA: TGTGCCAGCACCTGGCGGGGCGGGGGCCCCAATGAGCAGTTCTTC. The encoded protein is CASTWRGGGPNEQFF.

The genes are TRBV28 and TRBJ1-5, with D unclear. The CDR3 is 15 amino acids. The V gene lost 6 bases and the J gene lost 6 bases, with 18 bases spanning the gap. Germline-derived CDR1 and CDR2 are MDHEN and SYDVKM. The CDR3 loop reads CASSRPAGSRQPQHF. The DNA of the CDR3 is TGTGCCAGCAGCCGCCCGGCGGGTTCACGTCAGCCCCAGCATTTT.

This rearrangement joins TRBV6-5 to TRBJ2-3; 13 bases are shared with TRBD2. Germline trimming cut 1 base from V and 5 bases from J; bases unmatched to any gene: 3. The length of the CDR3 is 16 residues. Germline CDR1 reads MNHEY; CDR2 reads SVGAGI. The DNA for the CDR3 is TGTGCCAGCAGTTACTGGACTAGCGGGAGAAGAGATACGCAGTATTTT. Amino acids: CASSYWTSGRRDTQYF.

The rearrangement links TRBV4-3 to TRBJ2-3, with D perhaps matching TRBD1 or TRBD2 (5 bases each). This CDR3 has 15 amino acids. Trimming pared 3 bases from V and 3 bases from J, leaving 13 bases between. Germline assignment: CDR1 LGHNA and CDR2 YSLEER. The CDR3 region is CASSQAGRETDTQYF. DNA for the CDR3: TGCGCCAGCAGCCAGGCGGGCAGGGAGACAGATACGCAGTATTTT.

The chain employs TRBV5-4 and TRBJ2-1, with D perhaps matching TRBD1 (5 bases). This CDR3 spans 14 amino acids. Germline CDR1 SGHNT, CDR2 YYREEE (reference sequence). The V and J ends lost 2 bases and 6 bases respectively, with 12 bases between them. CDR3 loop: CASSLKGLSNEQFF. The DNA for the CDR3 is TGTGCCAGCAGCTTAAAGGGGCTAAGCAATGAGCAGTTCTTC.

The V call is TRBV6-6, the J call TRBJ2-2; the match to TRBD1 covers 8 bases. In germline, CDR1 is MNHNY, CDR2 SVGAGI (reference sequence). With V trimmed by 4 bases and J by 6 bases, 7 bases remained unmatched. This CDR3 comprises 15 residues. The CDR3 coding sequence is TGTGCCAGCAGTTCAGGACAGGGACAGTCCGGGGAGCTGTTTTTT. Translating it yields CASSSGQGQSGELFF.

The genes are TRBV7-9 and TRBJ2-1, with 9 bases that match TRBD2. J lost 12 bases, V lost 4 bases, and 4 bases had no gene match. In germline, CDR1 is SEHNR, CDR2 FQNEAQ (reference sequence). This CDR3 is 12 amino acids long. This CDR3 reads CASSSTSGLQFF. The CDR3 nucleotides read TGTGCCAGCAGCTCGACTAGCGGACTGCAGTTCTTC.

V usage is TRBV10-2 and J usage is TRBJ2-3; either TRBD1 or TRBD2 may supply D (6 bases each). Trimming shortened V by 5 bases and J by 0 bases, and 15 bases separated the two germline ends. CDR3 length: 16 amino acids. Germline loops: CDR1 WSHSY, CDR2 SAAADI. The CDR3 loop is CASSWGAGSSTDTQYF. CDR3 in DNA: TGCGCCAGCAGTTGGGGGGCTGGATCAAGCACAGATACGCAGTATTTT.

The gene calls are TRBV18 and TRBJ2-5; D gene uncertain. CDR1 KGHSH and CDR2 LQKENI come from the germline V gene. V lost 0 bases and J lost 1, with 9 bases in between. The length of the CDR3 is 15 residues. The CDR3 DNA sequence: TGTGCCAGCTCACCACCGGGCAGAGTCCAAGAGACCCAGTACTTC. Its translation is CASSPPGRVQETQYF.

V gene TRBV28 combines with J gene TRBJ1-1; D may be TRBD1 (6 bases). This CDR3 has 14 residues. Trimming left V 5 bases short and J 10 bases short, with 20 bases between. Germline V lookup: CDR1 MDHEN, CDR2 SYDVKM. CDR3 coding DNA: TGTGCCAGCAGTCCGGTGAACAGGGAGCTTGGAGCTTTCTTT. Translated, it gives CASSPVNRELGAFF.

The CDR3: CASSVTGARTDTQYF. DNA for the CDR3: TGTGCCAGCAGCGTTACAGGGGCCCGCACAGATACGCAGTATTTT. The V gene is TRBV9, the J gene TRBJ2-3, with TRBD1 matching 7 bases. Germline V gene sequence: CDR1 SGDLS, CDR2 YYNGEE. V shed 2 bases, J shed 1 base, and the junction held 4 bases outside the gene matches. This CDR3 has 15 amino acids.

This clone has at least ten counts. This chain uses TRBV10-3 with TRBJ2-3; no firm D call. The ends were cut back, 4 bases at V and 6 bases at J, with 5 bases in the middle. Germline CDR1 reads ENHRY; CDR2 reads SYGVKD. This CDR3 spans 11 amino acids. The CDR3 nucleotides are TGTGCCATCAGTGGGTCTGATACGCAGTATTTT. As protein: CAISGSDTQYF.

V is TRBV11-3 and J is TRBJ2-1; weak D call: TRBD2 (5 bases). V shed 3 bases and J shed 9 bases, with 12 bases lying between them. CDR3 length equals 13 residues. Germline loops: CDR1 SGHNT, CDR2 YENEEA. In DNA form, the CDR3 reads TGTGCCAGCAGCTTCTTGGATGGAGGTGAGCAGTTCTTC. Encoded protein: CASSFLDGGEQFF.

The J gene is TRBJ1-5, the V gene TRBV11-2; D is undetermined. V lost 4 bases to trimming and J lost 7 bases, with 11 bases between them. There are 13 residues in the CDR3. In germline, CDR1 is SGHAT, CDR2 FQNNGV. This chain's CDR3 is CASSYHYGQPQHF. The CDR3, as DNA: TGTGCCAGCAGCTACCACTACGGCCAGCCCCAGCATTTT.